This record concerns one T cell receptor beta chain sequence. This specimen belongs to a study of blood T cell repertoires in COVID-19. The overall study: The United States, Italy and Spain provided the acute and convalescent COVID-19 samples.

Study processing details: Estimation of nucleated cell counts was performed using reference gene primer amplification. Assay used: immunoSEQ multiplex PCR; TCRdb lists only in-frame clones, some missing. Clone size and V and J calls were adopted from that table, with D and trimming inferred from the DNA. The data contain about 130,000 clones, roughly nine tenths of them singletons. Per germline, CDR1 MGHDK and CDR2 SYGVNS. The CDR3 has 13 residues. The J segment lost 6 bases and the V segment lost 6 bases, leaving 4 bases of the junction unmatched. The sequenced sample was peripheral blood. This chain uses TRBV25-1 with TRBJ2-2; 7 bases match TRBD1. The clonotype originates from a man over 45 with COVID-19, enrolled during active disease. The CDR3 nucleotides are TGTGCCAGCAGAGAGGGGGCGGCCGGGGAGCTGTTTTTT. It translates to CASREGAAGELFF.